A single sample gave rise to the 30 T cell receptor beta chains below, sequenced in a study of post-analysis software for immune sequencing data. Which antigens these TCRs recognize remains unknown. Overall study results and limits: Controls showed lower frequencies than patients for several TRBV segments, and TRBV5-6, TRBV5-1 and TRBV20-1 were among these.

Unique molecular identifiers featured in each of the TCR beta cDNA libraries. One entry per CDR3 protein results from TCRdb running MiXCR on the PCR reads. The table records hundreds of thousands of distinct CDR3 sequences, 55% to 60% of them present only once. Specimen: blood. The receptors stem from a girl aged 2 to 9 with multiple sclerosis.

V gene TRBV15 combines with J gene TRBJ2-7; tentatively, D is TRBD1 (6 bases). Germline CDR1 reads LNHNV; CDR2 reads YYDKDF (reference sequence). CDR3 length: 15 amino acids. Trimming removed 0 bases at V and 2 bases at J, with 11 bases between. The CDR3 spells CATSRELGAPYEQYF. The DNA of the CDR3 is TGTGCCACCAGCAGAGAACTGGGGGCTCCCTACGAGCAGTACTTC.

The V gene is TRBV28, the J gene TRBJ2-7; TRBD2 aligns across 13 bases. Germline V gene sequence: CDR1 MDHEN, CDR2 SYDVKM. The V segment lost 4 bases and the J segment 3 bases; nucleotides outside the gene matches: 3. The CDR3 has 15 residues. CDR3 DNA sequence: TGTGCCAGCAGTTCGGGACTAGCGGGGAACTACGAGCAGTACTTC. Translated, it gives CASSSGLAGNYEQYF.

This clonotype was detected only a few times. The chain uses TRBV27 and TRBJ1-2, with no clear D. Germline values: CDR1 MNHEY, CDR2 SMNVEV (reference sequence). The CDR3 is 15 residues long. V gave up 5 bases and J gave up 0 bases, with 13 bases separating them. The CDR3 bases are TGTGCCAGCAGTCCCGGCGCCTCAGCTAACTATGGCTACACCTTC. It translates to CASSPGASANYGYTF.

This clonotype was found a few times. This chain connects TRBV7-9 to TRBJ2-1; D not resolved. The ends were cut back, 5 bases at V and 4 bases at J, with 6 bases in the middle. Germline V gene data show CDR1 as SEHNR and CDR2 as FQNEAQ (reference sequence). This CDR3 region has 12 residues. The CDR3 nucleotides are TGTGCCAGCAGCGCAGAGTACAATGAGCAGTTCTTC. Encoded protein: CASSAEYNEQFF.

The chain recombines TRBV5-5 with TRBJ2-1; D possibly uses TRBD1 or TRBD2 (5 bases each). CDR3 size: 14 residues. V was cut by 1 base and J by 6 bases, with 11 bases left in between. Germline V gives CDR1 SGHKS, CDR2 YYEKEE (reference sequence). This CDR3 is CASSLYWGSNEQFF. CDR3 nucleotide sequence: TGTGCCAGCAGCTTGTATTGGGGGAGCAATGAGCAGTTCTTC.

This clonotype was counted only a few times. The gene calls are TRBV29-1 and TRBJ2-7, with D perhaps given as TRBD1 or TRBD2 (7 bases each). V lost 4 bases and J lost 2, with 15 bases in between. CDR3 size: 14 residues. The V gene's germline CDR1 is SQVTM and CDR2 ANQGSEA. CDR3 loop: CSVGGGQGAYEQYF. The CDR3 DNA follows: TGCAGCGTTGGGGGGGGCCAGGGGGCCTACGAGCAGTACTTC.

CDR3 sequence: CASSHPDRGYSYEQYF. For the CDR3, the DNA is TGTGCCAGCAGTCACCCGGACAGGGGTTACTCCTACGAGCAGTACTTC. The rearrangement uses TRBV6-2 or TRBV6-3 and TRBJ2-7; 9 bases line up with TRBD1. Unmatched junction bases numbered 8, after V lost 5 bases and J lost 0 bases. The CDR3 totals 16 residues. The germline V gene has CDR1 MNHEY and CDR2 SVGEGT.

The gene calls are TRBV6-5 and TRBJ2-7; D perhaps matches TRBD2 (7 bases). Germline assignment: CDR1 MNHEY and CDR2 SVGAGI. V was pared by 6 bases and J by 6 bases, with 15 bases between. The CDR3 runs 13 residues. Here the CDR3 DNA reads TGTGCCAGCAGAGGGGGGGATACGGGCGAGCAGTACTTC. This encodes CASRGGDTGEQYF.

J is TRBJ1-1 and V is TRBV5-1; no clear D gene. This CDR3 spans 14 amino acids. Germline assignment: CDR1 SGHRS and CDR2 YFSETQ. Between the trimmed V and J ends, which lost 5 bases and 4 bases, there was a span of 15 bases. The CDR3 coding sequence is TGCGCCAGCAGTTCCTCGAGAGGGCCCACTGAAGCTTTCTTT. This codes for CASSSSRGPTEAFF.

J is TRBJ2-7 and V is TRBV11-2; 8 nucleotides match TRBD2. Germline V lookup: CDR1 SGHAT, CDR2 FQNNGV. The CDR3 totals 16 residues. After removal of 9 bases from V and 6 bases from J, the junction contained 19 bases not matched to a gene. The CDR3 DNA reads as TGTGCCAGAAGCCCTTGGGGGCCGGGAGGGCCCCGCGAGCAGTACTTC. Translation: CARSPWGPGGPREQYF.

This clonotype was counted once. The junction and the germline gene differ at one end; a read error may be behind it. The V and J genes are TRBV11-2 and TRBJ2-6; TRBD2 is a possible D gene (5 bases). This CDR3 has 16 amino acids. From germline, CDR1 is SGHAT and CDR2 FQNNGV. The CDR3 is CTSSSPVGAGANVLTF. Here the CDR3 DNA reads TGTACCAGCAGCTCCCCTGTCGGGGCTGGGGCCAACGTCCTGACTTTC.

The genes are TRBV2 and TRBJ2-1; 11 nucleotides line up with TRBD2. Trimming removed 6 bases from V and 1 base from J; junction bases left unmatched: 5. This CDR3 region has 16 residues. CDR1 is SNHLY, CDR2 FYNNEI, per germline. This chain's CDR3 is CASRYSGRGSYNEQFF. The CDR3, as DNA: TGTGCCAGCAGATATAGCGGGAGGGGGTCCTACAATGAGCAGTTCTTC.

The chain's CDR3 is CSVGEGNTEAFF. CDR3 DNA sequence: TGCAGCGTTGGGGAGGGAAACACTGAAGCTTTCTTT. The gene calls are TRBV29-1 and TRBJ1-1; D unclear. This CDR3 has 12 residues. V was cut by 4 bases and J by 2 bases, with 8 bases left in between. The germline gives CDR1 SQVTM, CDR2 ANQGSEA.

The CDR3 DNA reads TGCAGCGTTGTTTGGAGGGGACAGGGGGAGACCCAGTACTTC. Residues: CSVVWRGQGETQYF. V usage is TRBV29-1 and J usage is TRBJ2-5; 10 bases are a match to TRBD1. With 4 bases clipped from V and 5 bases from J, the junction kept 7 bases outside the gene matches. There are 14 residues in the CDR3. CDR1 is SQVTM, CDR2 ANQGSEA, per germline.

The CDR3 protein is CASSFSKDSLNEKLFF. CDR3 nucleotide sequence: TGCGCCAGCAGCTTCAGCAAGGACAGCCTTAATGAAAAACTGTTTTTT. The rearrangement uses TRBV5-1 and TRBJ1-4, with D possibly matching TRBD1 (6 bases). CDR1 is SGHRS and CDR2 is YFSETQ in the germline V gene. The V and J ends lost 2 bases and 4 bases respectively, with 15 bases between them. The CDR3 loop spans 16 amino acids.

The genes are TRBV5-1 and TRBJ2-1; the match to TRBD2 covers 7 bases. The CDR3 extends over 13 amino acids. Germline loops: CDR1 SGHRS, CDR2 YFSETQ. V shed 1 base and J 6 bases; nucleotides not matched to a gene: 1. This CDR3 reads CASSLPSGNEQFF. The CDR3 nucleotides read TGCGCCAGCAGCTTGCCTAGCGGCAATGAGCAGTTCTTC.

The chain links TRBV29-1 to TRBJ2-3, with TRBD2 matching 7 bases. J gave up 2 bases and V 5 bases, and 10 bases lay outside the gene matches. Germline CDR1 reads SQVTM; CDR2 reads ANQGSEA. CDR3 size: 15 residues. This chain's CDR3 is CSVLKPAGITDTQYF. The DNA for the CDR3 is TGCAGCGTTTTGAAACCAGCGGGGATCACAGATACGCAGTATTTT.

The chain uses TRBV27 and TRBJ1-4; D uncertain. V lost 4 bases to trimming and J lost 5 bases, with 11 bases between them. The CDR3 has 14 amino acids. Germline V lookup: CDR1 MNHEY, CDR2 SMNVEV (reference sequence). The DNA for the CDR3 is TGTGCCAGCAGTTCCTTGGCCCTGAATGAAAAACTGTTTTTT. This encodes CASSSLALNEKLFF. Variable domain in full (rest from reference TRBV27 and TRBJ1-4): EAQVTQNPRYLITVTGKKLTVTCSQNMNHEYMSWYRQDPGLGLRQIYYSMNVEVTDKGDVPEGYKVSRKEKRNFPLILESPSPNQTSLYFCASSSLALNEKLFFGSGTQLSVL.

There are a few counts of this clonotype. CDR3 region: CASSPHSGTGFYEQYF. The CDR3, as DNA: TGTGCCAGCAGCCCTCATTCCGGGACAGGGTTCTACGAGCAGTACTTC. The V call is TRBV7-6, the J call TRBJ2-7, with 9 bases that match TRBD1. Germline V CDR1 and CDR2: SGHVS, FNYEAQ. The CDR3 loop spans 16 amino acids. Unmatched junction bases numbered 11, after V lost 5 bases and J lost 3 bases.

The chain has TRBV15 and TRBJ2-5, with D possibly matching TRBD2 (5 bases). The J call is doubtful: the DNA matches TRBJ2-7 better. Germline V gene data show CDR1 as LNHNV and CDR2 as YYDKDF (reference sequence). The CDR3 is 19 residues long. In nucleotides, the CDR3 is TGTGCCACCAGCAGAGAAAGCCCAAGGGAGCCCCCCACCATTTACGAGCAGTACTTC. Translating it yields CATSRESPREPPTIYEQYF.

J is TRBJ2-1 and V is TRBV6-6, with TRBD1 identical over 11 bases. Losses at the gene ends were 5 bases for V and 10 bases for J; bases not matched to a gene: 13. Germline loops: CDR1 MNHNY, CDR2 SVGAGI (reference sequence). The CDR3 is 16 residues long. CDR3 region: CASSPRTGGADWEQFF. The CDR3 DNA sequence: TGTGCCAGCAGTCCCCGGACAGGGGGCGCGGATTGGGAGCAGTTCTTC.

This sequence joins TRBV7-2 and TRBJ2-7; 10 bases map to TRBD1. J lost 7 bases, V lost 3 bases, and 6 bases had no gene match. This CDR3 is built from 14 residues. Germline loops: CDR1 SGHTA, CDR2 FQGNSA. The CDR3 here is CASSFGTGVWEQYF. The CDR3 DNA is TGTGCCAGCAGCTTCGGGACAGGGGTCTGGGAGCAGTACTTC.

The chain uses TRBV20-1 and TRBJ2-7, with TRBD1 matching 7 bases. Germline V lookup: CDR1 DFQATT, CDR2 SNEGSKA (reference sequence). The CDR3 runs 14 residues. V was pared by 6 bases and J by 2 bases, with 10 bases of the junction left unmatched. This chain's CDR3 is CSASEQGPTYEQYF. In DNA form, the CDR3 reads TGCAGTGCCTCAGAACAGGGGCCCACCTACGAGCAGTACTTC.

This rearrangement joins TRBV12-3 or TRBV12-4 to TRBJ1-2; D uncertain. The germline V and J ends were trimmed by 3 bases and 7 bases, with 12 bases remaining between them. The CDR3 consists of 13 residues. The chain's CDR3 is CASSLLQAGGYTF. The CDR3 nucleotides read TGTGCCAGCAGTTTGCTCCAGGCTGGTGGCTACACCTTC.

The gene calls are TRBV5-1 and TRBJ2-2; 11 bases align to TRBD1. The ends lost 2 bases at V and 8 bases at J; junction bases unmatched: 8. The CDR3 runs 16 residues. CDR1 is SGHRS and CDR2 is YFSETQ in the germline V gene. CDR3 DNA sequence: TGCGCCAGCAGCTTCCGGGACAGGGGGACAACAGGGGAGCTGTTTTTT. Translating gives CASSFRDRGTTGELFF. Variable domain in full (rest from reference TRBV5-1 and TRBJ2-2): KAGVTQTPRYLIKTRGQQVTLSCSPISGHRSVSWYQQTPGQGLQFLFEYFSETQRNKGNFPGRFSGRQFSNSRSEMNVSTLELGDSALYLCASSFRDRGTTGELFFGEGSRLTVL.

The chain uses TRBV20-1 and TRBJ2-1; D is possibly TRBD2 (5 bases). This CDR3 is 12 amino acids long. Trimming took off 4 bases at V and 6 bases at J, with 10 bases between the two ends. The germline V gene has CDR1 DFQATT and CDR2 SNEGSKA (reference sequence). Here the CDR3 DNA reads TGCAGTGCTACCGGGGTAGCCAATGAGCAGTTCTTC. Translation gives CSATGVANEQFF.

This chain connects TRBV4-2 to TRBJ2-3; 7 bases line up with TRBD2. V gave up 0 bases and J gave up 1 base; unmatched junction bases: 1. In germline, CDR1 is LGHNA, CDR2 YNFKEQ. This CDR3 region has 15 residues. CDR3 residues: CASSQEAGRTDTQYF. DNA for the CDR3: TGTGCCAGCAGCCAAGAAGCGGGGCGCACAGATACGCAGTATTTT.

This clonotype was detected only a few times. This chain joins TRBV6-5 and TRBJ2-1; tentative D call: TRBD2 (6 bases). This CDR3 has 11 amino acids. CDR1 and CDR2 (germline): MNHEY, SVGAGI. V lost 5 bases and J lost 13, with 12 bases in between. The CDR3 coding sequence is TGTGCCAGCAGTCGGGGGAGTAACCAGTTCTTC. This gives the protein CASSRGSNQFF.

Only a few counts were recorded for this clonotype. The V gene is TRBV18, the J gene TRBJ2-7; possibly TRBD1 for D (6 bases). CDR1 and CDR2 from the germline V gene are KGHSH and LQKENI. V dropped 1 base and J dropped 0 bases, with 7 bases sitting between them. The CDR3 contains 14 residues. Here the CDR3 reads CASSPQTGSYEQYF. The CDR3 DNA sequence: TGTGCCAGCTCACCACAGACAGGCTCCTACGAGCAGTACTTC.

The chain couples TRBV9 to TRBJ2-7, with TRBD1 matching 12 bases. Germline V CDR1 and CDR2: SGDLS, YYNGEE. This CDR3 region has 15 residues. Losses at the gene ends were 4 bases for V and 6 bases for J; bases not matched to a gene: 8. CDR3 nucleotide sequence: TGTGCCAGCAGCCCGCCGGGACAGGGGGCGTCCGAGCAGTACTTC. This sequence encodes CASSPPGQGASEQYF.